Below are 10 T cell receptor beta chains sequenced from a single sample in a study of shared clonotypes between healthy human individuals. Profiling relied on immunoSEQ multiplex PCR, and the TCRdb table lists in-frame clones only, not all of them. Counted here are approximately 700,000 clones, around 78% occurring once; the ten biggest clones make up around 1.8%. The sequencing sample was made of memory CD4+ T cells sorted from blood. Subset reported: CD45RA-negative fraction. Source of these receptors: a woman in her 30s in good health.

The chain carries TRBV14 and TRBJ1-2; D gene unclear. The CDR3 consists of 14 residues. V dropped 0 bases and J dropped 7 bases, with 12 bases sitting between them. Germline assignment: CDR1 SGHDN and CDR2 FVKESK. The CDR3 loop is CASSQDWWDRGYTF. CDR3 nucleotides: TGTGCCAGCAGCCAAGATTGGTGGGATCGTGGCTACACCTTC. Variable domain in full (rest from reference TRBV14 and TRBJ1-2): EAGVTQFPSHSVIEKGQTVTLRCDPISGHDNLYWYRRVMGKEIKFLLHFVKESKQDESGMPNNRFLAERTGGTYSTLKVQPAELEDSGVYFCASSQDWWDRGYTFGSGTRLTVV.

The chain recombines TRBV11-2 with TRBJ2-1; the match to TRBD2 covers 8 bases. The ends lost 5 bases at V and 2 bases at J; junction bases unmatched: 8. Germline CDR1 reads SGHAT; CDR2 reads FQNNGV. The CDR3 is 16 residues long. CDR3 loop: CASSRGLGSAYNEQFF. The DNA of the CDR3 is TGTGCCAGCAGCCGGGGACTAGGATCGGCCTACAATGAGCAGTTCTTC.

This chain links TRBV7-9 with TRBJ1-4, with 8 nucleotides matching TRBD1. V was pared by 5 bases and J by 3 bases, with 2 bases of the junction left unmatched. Germline assignment: CDR1 SEHNR and CDR2 FQNEAQ (reference sequence). CDR3 length: 14 residues. CDR3 loop: CASSVQGANEKLFF. CDR3 coding DNA: TGTGCCAGCAGCGTACAGGGGGCTAATGAAAAACTGTTTTTT. Filled out from reference TRBV7-9 and TRBJ1-4, the complete variable domain reads DTGVSQNPRHKITKRGQNVTFRCDPISEHNRLYWYRQTLGQGPEFLTYFQNEAQLEKSRLLSDRFSAERPKGSFSTLEIQRTEQGDSAMYLCASSVQGANEKLFFGSGTQLSVL.

V gene TRBV6-6 combines with J gene TRBJ2-3; TRBD2 aligns across 12 bases. The CDR3 runs 16 residues. Germline CDR1 is MNHNY and CDR2 is SVGAGI (reference sequence). Trimming removed 5 bases from V and 5 bases from J; junction bases left unmatched: 8. The DNA of the CDR3 is TGTGCCAGCAGTACCCTAGCGGGAGGGCCGGTAGATACGCAGTATTTT. Translated: CASSTLAGGPVDTQYF.

This clone appeared a single time. The chain employs TRBV10-3 and TRBJ1-1, with D possibly being TRBD1 (5 bases). This CDR3 has 14 amino acids. The germline V and J ends were trimmed by 2 bases and 0 bases, with 7 bases remaining between them. Germline V gene lookup returns CDR1 ENHRY and CDR2 SYGVKD. The CDR3 protein is CAISERGLNTEAFF. DNA for the CDR3: TGTGCCATCAGTGAGCGGGGCTTGAACACTGAAGCTTTCTTT.

The rearrangement uses TRBV27 and TRBJ1-4, with D possibly TRBD1 on 6 matching bases. Germline-derived CDR1 and CDR2 are MNHEY and SMNVEV (reference sequence). The CDR3 consists of 14 residues. V was shortened by 6 bases and J by 7 bases, with 15 bases between the two germline ends. The CDR3 spells CASSRQVWGEKLFF. The DNA for the CDR3 is TGTGCCAGCAGCAGACAGGTTTGGGGTGAAAAACTGTTTTTT.

The chain couples TRBV2 to TRBJ1-5; TRBD1 matches 8 bases. The CDR3 consists of 14 residues. The trim removed 8 bases at V and 7 bases at J, leaving 10 bases unmatched. CDR1 is SNHLY and CDR2 is FYNNEI in the germline V gene. CDR3 DNA: TGTGCCAGCTCATTTCAGGGGGCGGGACAGCCCCAGCATTTT. It is translated as CASSFQGAGQPQHF.

This clone showed up many times. The gene calls are TRBV6-1 and TRBJ1-5; the match to TRBD1 covers 9 bases. The germline V gene encodes CDR1 MNHNS and CDR2 SASEGT. The CDR3 consists of 14 residues. V trimming: 6 bases; J trimming: 6 bases; junction bases outside the gene matches: 6. Written as DNA, the CDR3 is TGTGCCAGCAGGGGACAGGGTGGTCCTCAGCCCCAGCATTTT. This sequence encodes CASRGQGGPQPQHF.

The chain uses TRBV4-1 and TRBJ1-4, with a weak D call TRBD1 (5 bases). Trimming removed 4 bases at V and 7 bases at J, with 22 bases between. The germline V gene has CDR1 MGHRA and CDR2 YSYEKL. The CDR3 sequence is 17 residues long. The CDR3 loop reads CASSLYLGKAGGEKLFF. The CDR3 DNA is TGCGCCAGCAGCCTTTACTTAGGAAAGGCTGGGGGTGAAAAACTGTTTTTT.

The table lists this clone with a few counts. The CDR3 here is CASRPIAGGFTDTQYF. The CDR3 nucleotides are TGTGCCAGCAGGCCGATAGCGGGAGGATTCACAGATACGCAGTATTTT. This rearrangement joins TRBV27 to TRBJ2-3; TRBD2 aligns across 10 bases. Germline trimming cut 6 bases from V and 2 bases from J; bases unmatched to any gene: 8. The length of the CDR3 is 16 residues. Germline lookup yields CDR1 MNHEY and CDR2 SMNVEV (reference sequence).